This T cell receptor (beta chain) was sequenced during a study of T cells in Graves' hyperthyroidism and ophthalmopathy. Study-level points and caveats: The model predicted ophthalmopathy a median roughly 6.3 months before onset.

This clonotype has at least ten counts. What it binds is unknown. Using RNA transcripts as the source, TCR beta CDR3 regions were amplified. First-round RT-PCR targeting the TCR CDR3 was performed with the HTBI primer set. MiXCR was run by TCRdb on the multiplex PCR reads, yielding one entry per CDR3 protein. The sample yields around 390,000 distinct CDR3 sequences, approximately 14% seen once. Uncontrolled infections, other autoimmune diseases, pregnancy or lactation led to exclusion of patients. Diagnoses used clinical symptoms, serum thyroxine and TRAb, thyroid ultrasound and orbital computed tomography. The PBMCs were sourced from fresh peripheral blood (approximately 9.6 ml). Germline CDR1 reads MGHRA; CDR2 reads YSYEKL. V dropped 0 bases and J dropped 2 bases, with 15 bases sitting between them. The length of the CDR3 is 17 residues.

The chain recombines TRBV4-1 with TRBJ2-3, with D unresolved. The sample comprised blood. The TCR sequence derives from a woman in her twenties or thirties with Graves' ophthalmopathy. This CDR3 reads CASSQDYKFPSTDTQYF. CDR3 sequence (DNA): TGCGCCAGCAGCCAAGATTATAAGTTCCCCTCCACAGATACGCAGTATTTT.